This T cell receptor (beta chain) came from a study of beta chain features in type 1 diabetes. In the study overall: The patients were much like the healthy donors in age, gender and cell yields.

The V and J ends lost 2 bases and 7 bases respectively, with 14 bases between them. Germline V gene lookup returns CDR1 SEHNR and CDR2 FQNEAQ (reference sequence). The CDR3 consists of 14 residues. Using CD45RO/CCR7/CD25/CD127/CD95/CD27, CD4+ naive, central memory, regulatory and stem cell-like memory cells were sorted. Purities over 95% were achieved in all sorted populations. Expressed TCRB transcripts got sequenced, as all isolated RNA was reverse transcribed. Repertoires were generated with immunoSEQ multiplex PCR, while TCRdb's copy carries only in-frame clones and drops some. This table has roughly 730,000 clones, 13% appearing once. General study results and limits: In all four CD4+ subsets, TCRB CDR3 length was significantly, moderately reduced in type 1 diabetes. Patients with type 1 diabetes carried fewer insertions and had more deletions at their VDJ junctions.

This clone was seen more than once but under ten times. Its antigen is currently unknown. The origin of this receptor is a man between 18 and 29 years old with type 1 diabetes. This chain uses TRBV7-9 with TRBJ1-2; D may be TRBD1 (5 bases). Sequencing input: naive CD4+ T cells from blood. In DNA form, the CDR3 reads TGTGCCAGCAGCTTATCAGGGAGTCTCGTTGGCTACACCTTC. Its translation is CASSLSGSLVGYTF.